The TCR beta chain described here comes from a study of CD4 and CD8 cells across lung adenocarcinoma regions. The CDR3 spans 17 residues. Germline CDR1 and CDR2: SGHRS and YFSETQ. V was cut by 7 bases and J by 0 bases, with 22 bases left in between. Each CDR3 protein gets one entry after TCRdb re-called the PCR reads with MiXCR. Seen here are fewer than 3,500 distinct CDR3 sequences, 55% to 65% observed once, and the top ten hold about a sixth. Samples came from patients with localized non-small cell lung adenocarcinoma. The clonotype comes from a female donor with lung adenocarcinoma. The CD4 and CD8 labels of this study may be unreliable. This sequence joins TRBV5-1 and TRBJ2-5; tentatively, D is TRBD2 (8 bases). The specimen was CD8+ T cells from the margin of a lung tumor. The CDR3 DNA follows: TGCGCCAGCTGCAGGGGGAGCGGGGGCCGTGACCAAGAGACCCAGTACTTC. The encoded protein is CASCRGSGGRDQETQYF.